Shown below are 9 T cell receptor beta chains from a single sample sequenced in a study of blood T cell repertoires in COVID-19. Clones were sequenced by immunoSEQ multiplex PCR, and TCRdb holds only the in-frame ones, with some missing. The data contain about 210,000 clones, under 85% of them seen just once; the ten biggest clones take up 7.8%. Sample: peripheral blood. Source of these receptors: a woman aged 80 or over with COVID-19, enrolled during active disease.

The V and J genes are TRBV3-1 (or the pseudogene TRBV3-2) and TRBJ2-7; 8 bases map to TRBD1. CDR3 length equals 15 residues. The junction had 9 bases not matched to a gene; V was cut back by 1 base and J by 7 bases. Germline V gene lookup returns CDR1 LGHDT and CDR2 YNNKEL (reference sequence). CDR3 protein: CASSQGAGGIGEQYF. In DNA form, the CDR3 reads TGTGCCAGCAGCCAAGGCGCAGGGGGCATCGGGGAGCAGTACTTC.

This clone has a handful of counts. V is TRBV7-9 and J is TRBJ1-5, with D uncertain. Germline V gene lookup returns CDR1 SEHNR and CDR2 FQNEAQ (reference sequence). CDR3 length: 14 amino acids. V lost 5 bases and J 2 bases, leaving 10 bases between the germline ends. The CDR3 DNA reads as TGTGCCAGCAGCAGCGCGGCGGGCAATCAGCCCCAGCATTTT. Protein: CASSSAAGNQPQHF.

This chain uses TRBV4-2 with TRBJ2-1, with 8 bases identical to TRBD2. The junction had 8 bases not matched to a gene; V was cut back by 0 bases and J by 10 bases. Germline V CDR1 and CDR2: LGHNA, YNFKEQ. The CDR3 loop spans 15 amino acids. The CDR3 DNA sequence: TGTGCCAGCAGCCAAGAGGCCTCCGGGACTAGGGAGCAGTTCTTC. Its protein is CASSQEASGTREQFF.

The rearrangement links TRBV5-1 to TRBJ2-1, with 8 bases matching TRBD2. CDR1 is SGHRS, CDR2 YFSETQ, per germline. The CDR3 is 14 residues long. The V and J ends lost 4 bases and 3 bases, in that order; junction bases with no gene match: 3. The CDR3 bases are TGCGCCAGCAGCGAAAGCGGGAGCTACAATGAGCAGTTCTTC. This codes for CASSESGSYNEQFF.

The V gene is TRBV10-3, the J gene TRBJ1-3; D is undetermined. The germline V gene encodes CDR1 ENHRY and CDR2 SYGVKD. The V gene lost 7 bases and the J gene lost 0 bases, with 10 bases spanning the gap. The CDR3 loop spans 14 amino acids. The DNA of the CDR3 is TGTGCCATCACCCCTGCTAACTCTGGAAACACCATATATTTT. Translation: CAITPANSGNTIYF.

The CDR3 nucleotides are TGCGCCAGCAGCCTGGACAGGAGCTCCTACAATGAGCAGTTCTTC. Translation: CASSLDRSSYNEQFF. The chain carries TRBV4-1 and TRBJ2-1; TRBD1 matches at 7 bases. V shed 4 bases and J 0 bases; nucleotides not matched to a gene: 3. Germline V gives CDR1 MGHRA, CDR2 YSYEKL. This CDR3 comprises 15 residues.

This clone was seen once. The chain is built from TRBV6-5 and TRBJ1-1; 7 bases line up with TRBD1. The germline CDR1 and CDR2 sequences are MNHEY and SVGAGI. The CDR3 covers 13 residues. V trimming: 7 bases; J trimming: 7 bases; junction bases outside the gene matches: 9. The CDR3 sequence is CASNPRGRDEAFF. Written as DNA, the CDR3 is TGTGCCAGCAATCCGAGGGGGCGCGATGAAGCTTTCTTT.

The V call is TRBV19, the J call TRBJ1-2; D might be TRBD1 (5 bases). Trimming stripped 6 bases from V and 3 bases from J, with 26 bases between. The V gene's germline CDR1 is LNHDA and CDR2 SQIVND (reference sequence). The CDR3 consists of 18 residues. DNA for the CDR3: TGTGCCAGTAGCTTTGACCCCGATCGCGGGGGTGCCCACTATGGCTACACCTTC. It codes for CASSFDPDRGGAHYGYTF.

About this clone: The junction departs from the called germline gene at one end, perhaps through a read error. J is TRBJ1-5 and V is TRBV7-2, with TRBD1 matching 12 bases. CDR3 length: 15 amino acids. Germline CDR1 SGHTA, CDR2 FQGNSA. The CDR3 nucleotides are TGTGCCAGCAGCTTAACTGGGACAGGGGGCAATCCCCCGCATTTT. Translating gives CASSLTGTGGNPPHF. The variable domain in full, completed from reference TRBV7-2 and TRBJ1-5, reads GAGVSQSPSNKVTEKGKDVELRCDPISGHTALYWYRQSLGQGLEFLIYFQGNSAPDKSGLPSDRFSAERTGGSVSTLTIQRTQQEDSAVYLCASSLTGTGGNPPHFGDGTRLSIL.